These T cell receptor beta chains were read from a single sample in a study of blood T cell repertoires in COVID-19. The protocol was immunoSEQ multiplex PCR, while the TCRdb copy is restricted to in-frame clones and leaves out a portion. The data show about 280,000 clones, 75% to 90% seen once. Input material: PBMCs or T cells enriched from blood (not recorded which). These receptors all stem from a woman between 45 and 65 years old who had recovered from COVID-19. CDR3s include the opening cysteine and the closing phenylalanine or tryptophan. Each record gives: CDR3 protein, CDR3 DNA, J gene, D gene, V gene, clone size. A D gene is named only where the DNA matches it firmly. Clone size is stated in some rows and not others, as once, few, many or a class when expanded.

CASSKTSGTYEQYF TGTGCCAGCAGCAAGACTAGCGGTACCTACGAGCAGTACTTC TRBJ2-7 TRBD2 TRBV7-3 once
CASSSAGYDEKLFF TGTGCCAGCAGTTCGGCGGGGTATGATGAAAAACTGTTTTTT TRBJ1-4 - TRBV27 -
CAISGPGLGDEQYF TGTGCCATCAGTGGGCCAGGGCTTGGCGACGAGCAGTACTTC TRBJ2-7 - TRBV10-3 -
CASSLRQGTNEQYF TGTGCCAGCTCACTTCGACAGGGTACTAACGAGCAGTACTTC TRBJ2-7 TRBD1 TRBV18 -
CAWKIQGNSPLHF TGTGCCTGGAAGATACAGGGAAATTCACCCCTCCACTTT TRBJ1-6 - TRBV30 -
CASSQTGPHPPNYGYTF TGTGCCAGCAGTCAAACAGGCCCACACCCCCCTAACTATGGCTACACCTTC TRBJ1-2 - TRBV28 -
CASSHSQGRNEKLFF TGCGCCAGCAGCCATAGCCAGGGCCGCAATGAAAAACTGTTTTTT TRBJ1-4 - TRBV4-3 few
CASSLSGPGAGELFF TGCGCCAGCAGCCTTAGCGGGCCCGGAGCCGGGGAGCTGTTTTTT TRBJ2-2 TRBD2 TRBV4-1 -
CASLQGARAFF TGTGCCAGCTTACAGGGGGCTCGAGCTTTCTTT TRBJ1-1 TRBD1 TRBV12-3/TRBV12-4 once
CAWSVLSLGDYGYTF TGTGCCTGGAGTGTACTGTCTTTAGGAGACTATGGCTACACCTTC TRBJ1-2 - TRBV30 -
CATSRAGTGTPRPYEQYF TGTGCCACCAGCAGAGCGGGGACAGGGACCCCCCGGCCTTACGAGCAGTACTTC TRBJ2-7 TRBD1 TRBV15 -
CASSLIGSSGLGHNEQFF TGTGCCAGCAGCTTAATCGGTAGCTCAGGATTGGGGCACAATGAGCAGTTCTTC TRBJ2-1 - TRBV7-2 -
CTSSYRRDRGNQPQHF TGCACCAGCAGCTACCGGAGGGACAGGGGCAATCAGCCCCAGCATTTT TRBJ1-5 - TRBV1 -
CASSPRLITEAFF TGTGCCAGCAGCCCGAGACTAATCACTGAAGCTTTCTTT TRBJ1-1 - TRBV27 -
CASSQPVRNTEAFF TGTGCCAGCAGCCAACCCGTTCGGAACACTGAAGCTTTCTTT TRBJ1-1 - TRBV4-2 once
CASSQSGDQPQHF TGTGCCAGCAGCCAATCAGGGGATCAGCCCCAGCATTTT TRBJ1-5 - TRBV12-3/TRBV12-4 -
CASSLGDQPQHF TGTGCCAGCAGTCTCGGGGATCAGCCCCAGCATTTT TRBJ1-5 - TRBV12-3/TRBV12-4 -
CASRKQGATGANVLTF TGCGCCAGCAGGAAACAGGGGGCGACTGGGGCCAACGTCCTGACTTTC TRBJ2-6 TRBD1 TRBV4-1 -
CASSHLRGTGEMNGYTF TGTGCCAGTAGCCATTTGCGTGGGACAGGGGAGATGAATGGCTACACCTTC TRBJ1-2 TRBD1 TRBV19 once
CASRRDTGTEYGYTF TGTGCCAGCAGGCGAGACACCGGGACAGAATATGGCTACACCTTC TRBJ1-2 TRBD1 TRBV27 -
CASSFTGHPGNTIYF TGTGCCAGCAGTTTTACAGGGCACCCTGGAAACACCATATATTTT TRBJ1-3 - TRBV27 few
CASSFIGTGEYEQYF TGTGCCAGCAGCTTTATTGGGACAGGGGAGTACGAGCAGTACTTC TRBJ2-7 TRBD1 TRBV7-8 few
CASSLGLDEQFF TGTGCCAGCAGCTTAGGGCTAGATGAGCAGTTCTTC TRBJ2-1 - TRBV7-9 -